These 4 T cell receptor beta chains were sequenced from one sample in a study of neurological immune-mediated disorders. TCRdb analysed the 5' RACE reads with MiXCR anew, one entry per CDR3 protein. This sample has roughly 30,000 distinct CDR3 sequences, with roughly 12% found just once. Sequenced: PBMCs. These receptors all stem from a woman between 55 and 75 years old in good health.

This clonotype came up many times. The chain recombines TRBV12-3 or TRBV12-4 with TRBJ1-2, with D unresolved. The length of the CDR3 is 12 residues. The V end was cut by 2 bases, the J end by 5 bases, with 6 bases between. The CDR3 DNA follows: TGTGCCAGCAGTTTAAAGAGATATGGCTACACCTTC. Amino acid sequence: CASSLKRYGYTF.

This clonotype was detected many times. This rearrangement joins TRBV5-1 to TRBJ2-5; 10 nucleotides line up with TRBD1. The CDR3 runs to 15 residues. Germline CDR1 and CDR2: SGHRS and YFSETQ. V lost 0 bases, J lost 5 bases, and 4 bases stayed unmatched. CDR3 sequence reads: CASSLAGTGDETQYF. Here the CDR3 DNA reads TGCGCCAGCAGCTTGGCCGGGACAGGGGACGAGACCCAGTACTTC.

In this sample, this clonotype is medium-sized (0.01 to 0.1%). The J gene is TRBJ1-2, the V gene TRBV30; the D gene is possibly TRBD1 (6 bases). V gave up 4 bases and J gave up 7 bases, with 16 bases separating them. The CDR3 sequence is 13 residues long. Germline CDR1 is GTSNPN and CDR2 is SVGIG (reference sequence). The CDR3 region has the DNA TGTGCCTGGATCTCACTGGGGGCTGGTGGCTACACCTTC. This gives the protein CAWISLGAGGYTF.

This clonotype was counted at least ten times. The genes are TRBV5-6 and TRBJ1-6; no clear D. V was pared by 4 bases and J by 6 bases, with 11 bases between. The length of the CDR3 is 14 residues. Germline CDR1 is SGHDT and CDR2 is YYEEEE. The CDR3 loop is CASSDREINSPLHF. The CDR3 nucleotides are TGTGCCAGCAGCGACCGGGAAATTAATTCACCCCTCCACTTT.